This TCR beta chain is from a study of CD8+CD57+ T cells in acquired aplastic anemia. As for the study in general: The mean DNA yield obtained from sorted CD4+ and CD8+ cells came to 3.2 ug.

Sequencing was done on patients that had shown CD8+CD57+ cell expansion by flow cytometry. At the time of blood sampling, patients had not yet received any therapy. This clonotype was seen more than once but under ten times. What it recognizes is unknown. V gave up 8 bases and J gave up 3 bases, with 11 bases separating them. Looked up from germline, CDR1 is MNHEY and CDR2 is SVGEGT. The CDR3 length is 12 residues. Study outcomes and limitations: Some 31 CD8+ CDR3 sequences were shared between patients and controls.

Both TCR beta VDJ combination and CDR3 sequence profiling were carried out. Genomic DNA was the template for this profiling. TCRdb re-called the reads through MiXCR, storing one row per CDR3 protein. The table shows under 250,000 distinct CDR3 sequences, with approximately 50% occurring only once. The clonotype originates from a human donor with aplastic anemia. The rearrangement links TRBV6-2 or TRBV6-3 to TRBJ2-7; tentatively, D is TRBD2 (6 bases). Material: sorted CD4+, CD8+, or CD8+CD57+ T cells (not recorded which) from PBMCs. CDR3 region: CASRLGNYEQYF. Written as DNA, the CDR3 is TGTGCCAGCCGACTAGGAAACTACGAGCAGTACTTC.